These 5 T cell receptor beta chains share one sample of origin, sequenced in a study of blood T cells in healthy people across ages. Next came a second PCR, run for roughly 6 to 11 cycles, which used a sample-barcoded 5' primer along with a J-beta primer mix. TCRdb recomputed calls from the 5' RACE reads with MiXCR, one row per CDR3 protein. The data show hundreds of thousands of distinct CDR3 sequences, 45% to 50% seen once. The sample taken for sequencing was blood. These receptors all come from a woman aged 60-75 years in good health.

The sample holds a few counts of this clonotype. The chain joins TRBV28 to TRBJ2-5, with a tentative D call TRBD2 (6 bases). This CDR3 is built from 15 residues. The germline CDR1 and CDR2 sequences are MDHEN and SYDVKM. Trimming pared 0 bases from V and 0 bases from J, leaving 8 bases between. The CDR3, as DNA: TGTGCCAGCAGTTTATGTGCTAGCGACCAAGAGACCCAGTACTTC. This encodes CASSLCASDQETQYF.

The V gene is TRBV20-1, the J gene TRBJ2-3; D is tentatively TRBD1 or TRBD2 (5 bases each). V was trimmed by 3 bases and J by 4 bases, leaving 20 bases between them. The germline V gene has CDR1 DFQATT and CDR2 SNEGSKA (reference sequence). CDR3 length: 16 residues. The CDR3 is CSASPSRGQGADTQYF. CDR3 DNA: TGCAGTGCTAGTCCCTCCAGAGGGCAGGGAGCAGATACGCAGTATTTT.

The sample holds one count of this clonotype. The chain carries TRBV20-1 and TRBJ2-2, with a tentative D call TRBD1 (5 bases). The CDR3 is 14 amino acids. The ends were cut back, 2 bases at V and 1 base at J, with 8 bases in the middle. In germline, CDR1 is DFQATT, CDR2 SNEGSKA (reference sequence). The CDR3 DNA reads TGCAGTGCTAGACGGCAGGGGAACACCGGGGAGCTGTTTTTT. Translation gives CSARRQGNTGELFF.

This clonotype was detected only a few times. The chain carries TRBV20-1 and TRBJ2-5; D gene ambiguous. There are 14 residues in the CDR3. The germline CDR1 and CDR2 sequences are DFQATT and SNEGSKA (reference sequence). The V and J ends lost 0 bases and 6 bases respectively, with 14 bases between them. The CDR3 sequence: CSARDRVSSQTQYF. The CDR3 DNA is TGCAGTGCTAGAGATCGGGTTAGCTCGCAGACCCAGTACTTC.

This chain links TRBV24-1 with TRBJ1-2, with D perhaps TRBD1 (5 bases). V gave up 5 bases and J gave up 2 bases, with 14 bases separating them. CDR1 and CDR2 from the germline V gene are KGHDR and SFDVKD. The CDR3 contains 15 residues. The CDR3 sequence is CATSVTGQGNYGYTF. Here the CDR3 DNA reads TGTGCCACCAGTGTTACGGGGCAGGGAAACTATGGCTACACCTTC.